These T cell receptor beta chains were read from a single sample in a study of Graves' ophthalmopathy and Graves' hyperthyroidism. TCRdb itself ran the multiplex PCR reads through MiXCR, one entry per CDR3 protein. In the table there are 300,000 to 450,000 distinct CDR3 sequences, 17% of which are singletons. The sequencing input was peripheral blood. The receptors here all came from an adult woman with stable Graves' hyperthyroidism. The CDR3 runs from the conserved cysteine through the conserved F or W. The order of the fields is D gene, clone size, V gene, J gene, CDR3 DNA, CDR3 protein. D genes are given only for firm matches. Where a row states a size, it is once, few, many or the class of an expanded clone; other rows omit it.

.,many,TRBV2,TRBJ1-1,TGTGCCAGCAGTGAAGAACCACCCTTCGACACGATCACCATGAACACTGAAGCTTTCTTT,CASSEEPPFDTITMNTEAFF
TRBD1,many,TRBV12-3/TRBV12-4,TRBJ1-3,TGTGCCAGCAGGAAGACAGGGGGCTCTGGAAACACCATATATTTT,CASRKTGGSGNTIYF
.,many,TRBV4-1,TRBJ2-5,TGCGCCAGCAGCCAGTGGGAGACCCAGTACTTC,CASSQWETQYF
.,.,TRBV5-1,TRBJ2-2,TGCGCCAGCAGCTTAGGTGGCAGTGGTGACGGGGAGCTGTTTTTT,CASSLGGSGDGELFF
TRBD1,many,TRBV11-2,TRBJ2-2,TGTGCCAGCAGCCGGACAGGATCTAACACCGGGGAGCTGTTTTTT,CASSRTGSNTGELFF
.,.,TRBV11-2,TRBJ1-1,TGTGCCAGCAGTTCCGGGAACCGGGGCACTGAAGCTTTCTTT,CASSSGNRGTEAFF
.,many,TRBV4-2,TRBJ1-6,TGTGCCAGCAGCCCCGCCTCTCTAAAAAGCGATAATTCACCCCTCCACTTT,CASSPASLKSDNSPLHF
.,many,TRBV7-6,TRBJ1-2,TGTGCCAGCAGCCAAAATGCCCAGGGTGCGGATGGCTACACCTTC,CASSQNAQGADGYTF
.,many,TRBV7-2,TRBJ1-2,TGTGCCAGCAGCCTGAGGTTCGGAGGGAACAATCGCTACACCTTC,CASSLRFGGNNRYTF
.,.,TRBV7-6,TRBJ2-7,TGTGCCAGCAGCCCCGGCCGAGGGCAGGAAAAATACGAGCAGTACTTC,CASSPGRGQEKYEQYF
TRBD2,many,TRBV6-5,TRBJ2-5,TGTGCCAGCAGTTACCCCGGACTAGCGGGAGTTGAGACCCAGTACTTC,CASSYPGLAGVETQYF
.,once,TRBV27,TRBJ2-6,TGTGCCAGTCTACCAGGGGGACTTTCTGGGGCCAACGTCCTGACTTTC,CASLPGGLSGANVLTF
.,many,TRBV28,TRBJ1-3,TGTGCCAGCACTTTAATCTGGGGGGCCAACGGGAAGGACACCATATATTTT,CASTLIWGANGKDTIYF
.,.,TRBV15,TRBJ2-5,TGTGCCACCAGCAGAGCCTTCCAAGAGACCCAGTACTTC,CATSRAFQETQYF
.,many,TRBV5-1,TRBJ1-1,TGCGCCAGCCGCGAGACGGGCCCGAACACTGAAGCTTTCTTT,CASRETGPNTEAFF
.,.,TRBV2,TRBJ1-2,TGTGCCAGCAGTGGTTGGGGTTACTATGGCTACACCTTC,CASSGWGYYGYTF
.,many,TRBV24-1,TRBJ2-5,TGTGCCACCAGTGACCCGAGTATCCAAGAGACCCAGTACTTC,CATSDPSIQETQYF
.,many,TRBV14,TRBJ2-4,TGTGCCAGCAGCCAAGGGTTAACCAAAAACATTCAGTACTTC,CASSQGLTKNIQYF
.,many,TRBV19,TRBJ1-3,TGTGCCAGTAGACCGACTTCTGGAAACACCATATATTTT,CASRPTSGNTIYF
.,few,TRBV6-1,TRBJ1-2,TGTGCCAGCAGCCTATTAGGGTTTGGGTCGGACTATGGCTACACCTTC,CASSLLGFGSDYGYTF
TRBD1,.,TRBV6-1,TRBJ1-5,TGTGCCAGCAGTGAGGGCGGGACAGGGGGTCAGCCCCAGCATTTT,CASSEGGTGGQPQHF
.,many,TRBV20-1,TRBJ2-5,TGCAGTGCTAGAGATCCCAGAGGGGAGACCCAGTACTTC,CSARDPRGETQYF
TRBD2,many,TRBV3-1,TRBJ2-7,TGTGCCAGCAGCCCAGGACTAGCCCAGCAGTACTTC,CASSPGLAQQYF
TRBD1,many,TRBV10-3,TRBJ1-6,TGTGCCATCAAACCGGGACAGGGGAATTCACCCCTCCACTTT,CAIKPGQGNSPLHF
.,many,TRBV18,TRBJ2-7,TGTGCCAGCTCCCCTACGTCGGGATCCGAAGCCTACGAGCAGTACTTC,CASSPTSGSEAYEQYF
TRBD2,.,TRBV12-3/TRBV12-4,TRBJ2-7,TGTGCCGGCAGCTTGGGACTAGTGGGCCACGAGCAGTGCTTC,CAGSLGLVGHEQCF
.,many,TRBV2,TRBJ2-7,TGTGCCAGCAGCCTCTCGGGGGTTCGAGCCTACGAGCAGTACTTC,CASSLSGVRAYEQYF
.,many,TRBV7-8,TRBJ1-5,TGTGCCAGCAGCTTAGTTTCCAGGGATCAGCCCCAGCATTTT,CASSLVSRDQPQHF
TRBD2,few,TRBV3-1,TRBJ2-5,TGTGCCAGCAGCCAAGAGGCGTTGTGGGAGGGCCTCGAGACCCAGTACTTC,CASSQEALWEGLETQYF
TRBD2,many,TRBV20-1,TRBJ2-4,TGCAGTGCTATGGGGGCTAGCGGGAAAAAAAACATTCAGTACTTC,CSAMGASGKKNIQYF
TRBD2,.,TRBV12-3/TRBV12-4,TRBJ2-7,TGTGCCAGCAGGGCCGGACTAGCGGGGGTAGGCTACGAGCAGTACTTC,CASRAGLAGVGYEQYF